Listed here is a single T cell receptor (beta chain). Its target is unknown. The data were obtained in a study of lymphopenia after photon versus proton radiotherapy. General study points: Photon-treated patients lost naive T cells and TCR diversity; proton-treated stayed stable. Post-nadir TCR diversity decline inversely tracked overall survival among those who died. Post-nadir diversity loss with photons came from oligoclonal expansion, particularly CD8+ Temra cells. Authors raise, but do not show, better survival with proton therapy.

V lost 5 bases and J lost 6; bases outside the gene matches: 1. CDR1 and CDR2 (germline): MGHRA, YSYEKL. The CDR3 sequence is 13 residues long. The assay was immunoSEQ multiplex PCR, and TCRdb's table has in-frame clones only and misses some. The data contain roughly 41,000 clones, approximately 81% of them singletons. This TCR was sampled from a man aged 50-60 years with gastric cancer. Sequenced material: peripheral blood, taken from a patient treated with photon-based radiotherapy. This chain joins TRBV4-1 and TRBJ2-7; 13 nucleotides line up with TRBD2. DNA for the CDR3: TGCGCCAGCAGCAGGACTAGCGGGAGCGAGCAGTACTTC. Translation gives CASSRTSGSEQYF.